This is a list of T cell receptor beta chains from one sample in a study of CD8+ T cells in alopecia areata. The repertoire was sequenced with immunoSEQ multiplex PCR; TCRdb's copy has only in-frame clones and lacks some. The data contain approximately 150,000 clones, less than 80% of them seen just once; the ten biggest clones take up 14%. The material was CD4+ T cells sorted from blood, obtained at week 24, from a patient treated with tofacitinib. These receptors were collected from a human donor with alopecia areata. Each CDR3 is given with its conserved first and last residue. The order of the fields is D gene, clone size, V gene, J gene, CDR3 protein, CDR3 DNA. The D gene is left open where the match is weak. Clone size, where shown, is once, few, many, or a class for clones that have expanded.

D gene: NA; clone size: few; V gene: TRBV5-6; J gene: TRBJ2-2; CDR3 protein: CASSLNMGTGELFF; CDR3 DNA: TGTGCCAGCAGCTTGAATATGGGCACCGGGGAGCTGTTTTTT
D gene: NA; clone size: few; V gene: TRBV19; J gene: TRBJ1-2; CDR3 protein: CAGWGRMNGYTF; CDR3 DNA: TGTGCCGGGTGGGGCAGGATGAATGGCTACACCTTC
D gene: TRBD1; clone size: NA; V gene: TRBV29-1; J gene: TRBJ2-5; CDR3 protein: CSVEATGAQETQYF; CDR3 DNA: TGCAGCGTTGAAGCTACAGGGGCCCAAGAGACCCAGTACTTC
D gene: NA; clone size: NA; V gene: TRBV29-1; J gene: TRBJ1-1; CDR3 protein: CSVEVGRGDTEAFF; CDR3 DNA: TGCAGCGTTGAAGTTGGTAGGGGGGACACTGAAGCTTTCTTT
D gene: TRBD2; clone size: NA; V gene: TRBV9; J gene: TRBJ2-6; CDR3 protein: CASSELAGTLGANVLTF; CDR3 DNA: TGTGCCAGCAGCGAACTAGCGGGGACTCTTGGGGCCAACGTCCTGACTTTC
D gene: NA; clone size: NA; V gene: TRBV5-1; J gene: TRBJ1-6; CDR3 protein: CASREGLNSPLHF; CDR3 DNA: TGCGCCAGCAGGGAGGGTTTGAATTCACCCCTCCACTTT
D gene: NA; clone size: NA; V gene: TRBV19; J gene: TRBJ2-7; CDR3 protein: CASSTPGLDYEQYF; CDR3 DNA: TGTGCCAGTAGTACCCCCGGGTTAGACTACGAGCAGTACTTC
D gene: TRBD1; clone size: NA; V gene: TRBV7-9; J gene: TRBJ1-1; CDR3 protein: CASTSQGVNTEAFF; CDR3 DNA: TGTGCCAGCACCTCACAGGGGGTGAACACTGAAGCTTTCTTT
D gene: NA; clone size: NA; V gene: TRBV6-5; J gene: TRBJ1-2; CDR3 protein: CASTGLGPRYGYTF; CDR3 DNA: TGTGCCAGCACCGGACTAGGGCCTAGGTATGGCTACACCTTC
D gene: NA; clone size: few; V gene: TRBV14; J gene: TRBJ1-1; CDR3 protein: CASSKGLDGTEAFF; CDR3 DNA: TGTGCCAGCAGCAAGGGGTTGGATGGCACTGAAGCTTTCTTT
D gene: NA; clone size: once; V gene: TRBV6-5; J gene: TRBJ1-5; CDR3 protein: CASSLGGDQPQHF; CDR3 DNA: TGTGCCAGCAGCCTCGGCGGGGATCAGCCCCAGCATTTT
D gene: NA; clone size: few; V gene: TRBV19; J gene: TRBJ2-3; CDR3 protein: CASSNGRTDTQYF; CDR3 DNA: TGTGCCAGTAGTAATGGCCGTACAGATACGCAGTATTTT
D gene: NA; clone size: NA; V gene: TRBV23-1; J gene: TRBJ1-6; CDR3 protein: CASSQRPRGNSPLHF; CDR3 DNA: TGCGCCAGCAGTCAACGGCCGAGGGGTAATTCACCCCTCCACTTT
D gene: NA; clone size: NA; V gene: TRBV5-1; J gene: TRBJ2-3; CDR3 protein: CASSIDGFTDTQYF; CDR3 DNA: TGCGCCAGCAGCATCGATGGGTTCACAGATACGCAGTATTTT
D gene: TRBD1; clone size: NA; V gene: TRBV7-9; J gene: TRBJ1-2; CDR3 protein: CASSARDRGRVNYGYTF; CDR3 DNA: TGTGCCAGCAGCGCCCGGGACAGGGGGCGGGTTAACTATGGCTACACCTTC
D gene: TRBD1; clone size: few; V gene: TRBV7-2; J gene: TRBJ2-5; CDR3 protein: CAARDRGLETQYF; CDR3 DNA: TGTGCCGCCCGGGACAGGGGGCTTGAGACCCAGTACTTC
D gene: NA; clone size: NA; V gene: TRBV6-5; J gene: TRBJ2-3; CDR3 protein: CASRATRTRADTQYF; CDR3 DNA: TGTGCCAGCCGGGCTACTAGGACACGGGCAGATACGCAGTATTTT
D gene: NA; clone size: NA; V gene: TRBV5-6; J gene: TRBJ2-1; CDR3 protein: CASGGTPTALDEQFF; CDR3 DNA: TGTGCCAGCGGGGGGACTCCCACCGCCTTGGATGAGCAGTTCTTC
D gene: NA; clone size: NA; V gene: TRBV25-1; J gene: TRBJ1-1; CDR3 protein: CASSDIGLGGYTEAFF; CDR3 DNA: TGTGCCAGCAGTGATATCGGTTTGGGAGGTTACACTGAAGCTTTCTTT
D gene: NA; clone size: few; V gene: TRBV29-1; J gene: TRBJ2-5; CDR3 protein: CSVGGTETQYF; CDR3 DNA: TGCAGCGTTGGAGGGACGGAGACCCAGTACTTC
D gene: NA; clone size: NA; V gene: TRBV30; J gene: TRBJ1-1; CDR3 protein: CACQPNTEAFF; CDR3 DNA: TGTGCCTGCCAGCCGAACACTGAAGCTTTCTTT
D gene: NA; clone size: NA; V gene: TRBV19; J gene: TRBJ2-1; CDR3 protein: CASSILGPGEQFF; CDR3 DNA: TGTGCCAGTAGTATTCTGGGTCCCGGTGAGCAGTTCTTC
D gene: NA; clone size: few; V gene: TRBV29-1; J gene: TRBJ2-3; CDR3 protein: CSVGREASRDTQYF; CDR3 DNA: TGCAGCGTGGGGCGTGAGGCTTCCAGAGATACGCAGTATTTT
D gene: NA; clone size: few; V gene: TRBV7-9; J gene: TRBJ1-2; CDR3 protein: CASSLGRAVATNYGYTF; CDR3 DNA: TGTGCCAGCAGCTTAGGGCGGGCTGTGGCTACTAACTATGGCTACACCTTC
D gene: NA; clone size: few; V gene: TRBV7-2; J gene: TRBJ1-4; CDR3 protein: CAMGATNEKLFF; CDR3 DNA: TGTGCCATGGGGGCAACTAATGAAAAACTGTTTTTT
D gene: NA; clone size: NA; V gene: TRBV13; J gene: TRBJ2-3; CDR3 protein: CASSSGLFTDTQYF; CDR3 DNA: TGTGCCAGCAGCTCGGGACTTTTCACAGATACGCAGTATTTT
D gene: NA; clone size: NA; V gene: TRBV19; J gene: TRBJ2-7; CDR3 protein: CASSPALGRAYEQYF; CDR3 DNA: TGTGCCAGTAGTCCCGCGCTGGGCAGGGCTTACGAGCAGTACTTC
D gene: NA; clone size: NA; V gene: TRBV11-3; J gene: TRBJ2-7; CDR3 protein: CASSLVRSSYEQYF; CDR3 DNA: TGTGCCAGCAGCTTAGTCCGAAGCTCCTACGAGCAGTACTTC
D gene: NA; clone size: NA; V gene: TRBV30; J gene: TRBJ1-5; CDR3 protein: CAWSRQDNQPQHF; CDR3 DNA: TGTGCCTGGTCCCGACAGGATAATCAGCCCCAGCATTTT
D gene: NA; clone size: few; V gene: TRBV5-6; J gene: TRBJ1-1; CDR3 protein: CASSLAAGAGHTEAFF; CDR3 DNA: TGTGCCAGCAGCTTGGCGGCAGGGGCAGGGCACACTGAAGCTTTCTTT
D gene: NA; clone size: NA; V gene: TRBV5-1; J gene: TRBJ2-5; CDR3 protein: CASSLGPQETQYF; CDR3 DNA: TGCGCCAGCAGCCTGGGGCCCCAAGAGACCCAGTACTTC
D gene: NA; clone size: NA; V gene: TRBV11-3; J gene: TRBJ2-2; CDR3 protein: CASSFTLSGELFF; CDR3 DNA: TGTGCCAGCAGCTTTACGCTTTCCGGGGAGCTGTTTTTT
D gene: NA; clone size: NA; V gene: TRBV6-6; J gene: TRBJ2-3; CDR3 protein: CASNQGGTDTQYF; CDR3 DNA: TGTGCCAGCAACCAAGGGGGCACAGATACGCAGTATTTT
D gene: NA; clone size: NA; V gene: TRBV5-6; J gene: TRBJ2-7; CDR3 protein: CASSLFRARAEQYF; CDR3 DNA: TGTGCCAGCAGCTTATTCCGGGCCCGCGCCGAGCAGTACTTC
D gene: TRBD2; clone size: NA; V gene: TRBV29-1; J gene: TRBJ2-1; CDR3 protein: CSVAPRLAGHNEQFF; CDR3 DNA: TGCAGCGTTGCCCCCCGCCTAGCGGGCCACAATGAGCAGTTCTTC
D gene: NA; clone size: NA; V gene: TRBV15; J gene: TRBJ1-1; CDR3 protein: CATSRDRIPFF; CDR3 DNA: TGTGCCACCAGCAGAGATCGGATTCCTTTCTTT
D gene: NA; clone size: few; V gene: TRBV29-1; J gene: TRBJ2-2; CDR3 protein: CSTSGTGNTGELFF; CDR3 DNA: TGCAGCACCTCCGGGACTGGGAACACCGGGGAGCTGTTTTTT
D gene: NA; clone size: NA; V gene: TRBV29-1; J gene: TRBJ1-2; CDR3 protein: CSVLGRNGYTF; CDR3 DNA: TGCAGCGTCCTTGGACGAAATGGCTACACCTTC
D gene: NA; clone size: NA; V gene: TRBV11-2; J gene: TRBJ1-2; CDR3 protein: CASSLLGSYGYTF; CDR3 DNA: TGTGCCAGCAGCTTACTGGGGTCCTATGGCTACACCTTC
D gene: TRBD2; clone size: NA; V gene: TRBV30; J gene: TRBJ2-1; CDR3 protein: CAWSVRLAGVNMEQFF; CDR3 DNA: TGTGCCTGGAGTGTACGACTAGCGGGGGTAAACATGGAGCAGTTCTTC
D gene: TRBD1; clone size: NA; V gene: TRBV5-6; J gene: TRBJ2-6; CDR3 protein: CASSSAGGAGANVLTF; CDR3 DNA: TGTGCCAGCAGCTCCGCAGGGGGCGCTGGGGCCAACGTCCTGACTTTC
D gene: NA; clone size: NA; V gene: TRBV6-1; J gene: TRBJ2-1; CDR3 protein: CASSESAPSYNEQFF; CDR3 DNA: TGTGCCAGCAGTGAATCAGCACCCTCCTACAATGAGCAGTTCTTC
D gene: NA; clone size: NA; V gene: TRBV27; J gene: TRBJ2-2; CDR3 protein: CASLDPGRLPPGELFF; CDR3 DNA: TGTGCCAGTTTAGACCCGGGACGTCTTCCCCCCGGGGAGCTGTTTTTT
D gene: TRBD1; clone size: NA; V gene: TRBV29-1; J gene: TRBJ1-1; CDR3 protein: CSVQRTGVGTEAFF; CDR3 DNA: TGCAGCGTTCAAAGGACAGGGGTGGGAACTGAAGCTTTCTTT
D gene: NA; clone size: NA; V gene: TRBV19; J gene: TRBJ1-1; CDR3 protein: CASSSQGRVNTEAFF; CDR3 DNA: TGTGCCAGTAGTTCACAGGGTCGGGTGAACACTGAAGCTTTCTTT
D gene: NA; clone size: few; V gene: TRBV30; J gene: TRBJ2-1; CDR3 protein: CARGRNNEQFF; CDR3 DNA: TGTGCCCGAGGACGGAACAATGAGCAGTTCTTC
D gene: NA; clone size: NA; V gene: TRBV2; J gene: TRBJ2-7; CDR3 protein: CASSEGTGFVTYEQYF; CDR3 DNA: TGTGCCAGCAGTGAAGGTACAGGGTTCGTCACCTACGAGCAGTACTTC
D gene: NA; clone size: few; V gene: TRBV29-1; J gene: TRBJ1-2; CDR3 protein: CSGEDSHYGYTF; CDR3 DNA: TGCAGCGGCGAGGACAGCCACTATGGCTACACCTTC
D gene: NA; clone size: NA; V gene: TRBV30; J gene: TRBJ2-2; CDR3 protein: CAWMAGGNTGELFF; CDR3 DNA: TGTGCCTGGATGGCCGGGGGCAACACCGGGGAGCTGTTTTTT
D gene: TRBD1; clone size: NA; V gene: TRBV27; J gene: TRBJ1-2; CDR3 protein: CASSPLTGAVRFDGYTF; CDR3 DNA: TGTGCCAGCAGTCCCCTGACAGGGGCGGTGAGGTTCGATGGCTACACCTTC
D gene: TRBD1; clone size: few; V gene: TRBV7-9; J gene: TRBJ1-3; CDR3 protein: CASSSGTGSGNTIYF; CDR3 DNA: TGTGCCAGCAGCTCCGGGACAGGGTCTGGAAACACCATATATTTT
D gene: TRBD1; clone size: NA; V gene: TRBV4-1; J gene: TRBJ2-7; CDR3 protein: CASSRPGTGANEQYF; CDR3 DNA: TGCGCCAGCAGCCGCCCCGGGACAGGGGCCAACGAGCAGTACTTC
D gene: NA; clone size: NA; V gene: TRBV27; J gene: TRBJ2-7; CDR3 protein: CASSLVRGLGTLYEQYF; CDR3 DNA: TGTGCCAGCAGTTTAGTTAGGGGTTTGGGTACGCTCTACGAGCAGTACTTC
D gene: NA; clone size: once; V gene: TRBV30; J gene: TRBJ1-5; CDR3 protein: CAWSQGRNQPQHF; CDR3 DNA: TGTGCCTGGAGTCAGGGGCGCAATCAGCCCCAGCATTTT
D gene: NA; clone size: NA; V gene: TRBV7-3; J gene: TRBJ1-1; CDR3 protein: CASSLSRDTEAFF; CDR3 DNA: TGTGCCAGCAGCTTATCACGTGACACTGAAGCTTTCTTT